This T cell receptor (beta chain) originates from a study of blood T cell repertoires in COVID-19. Study background: The origin of the acute and convalescent COVID-19 samples was the United States, Italy and Spain. PBMCs, B-cell-depleted T cells, or T cells provided the cDNA or gDNA that made up the material.

Germline assignment: CDR1 SGHTA and CDR2 FQGTGA. V lost 5 bases and J 10 bases, leaving 15 bases between the germline ends. The CDR3 runs to 14 residues. Some clones are missing from TCRdb's copy, which holds only in-frame ones; the method was immunoSEQ multiplex PCR. Found here are roughly 400,000 clones, 85% to 90% of them singletons; the top ten hold roughly 9.4%. The receptor comes from a woman in her 50s who had recovered from COVID-19. The sequencing sample was made of PBMCs or T cells enriched from blood (not recorded which). The genes are TRBV7-3 and TRBJ1-6; maybe TRBD1 (5 bases). Written as DNA, the CDR3 is TGTGCCAGCAGCCAGGGAGGGCTAGGCTCACCCCTCCACTTT. This translates into CASSQGGLGSPLHF.